The 27 T cell receptor beta chains below all came from one sample that was sequenced in a study of shared T cell receptors in the human thymus. The table came from immunoSEQ multiplex PCR; TCRdb's copy has only in-frame clones and leaves some out. The table shows almost 550,000 clones, with about 84% occurring only once. The sample was also linked to a second study, of human thymus T cells.

What was sequenced was thymocytes. Every receptor here comes from a boy in the first two years of life with a congenital heart defect.

The chain employs TRBV7-3 and TRBJ2-1; 10 nucleotides agree with TRBD2. The V and J ends lost 1 base and 6 bases, in that order; junction bases with no gene match: 3. The CDR3 runs 15 residues. The germline CDR1 and CDR2 sequences are SGHTA and FQGTGA. CDR3 loop: CASSLRASGSNEQFF. CDR3 nucleotide sequence: TGTGCCAGCAGCTTAAGGGCTAGCGGGAGCAATGAGCAGTTCTTC.

The rearrangement joins TRBV18 to TRBJ2-7; 7 positions agree with TRBD2. The J segment lost 3 bases and the V segment lost 3 bases, leaving 5 bases of the junction unmatched. Per germline, CDR1 KGHSH and CDR2 LQKENI. The CDR3 loop spans 14 amino acids. CDR3 sequence: CASSPEGLFYEQYF. DNA for the CDR3: TGTGCCAGCTCACCTGAGGGACTATTCTACGAGCAGTACTTC.

This clone was counted a single time. The chain couples TRBV4-1 to TRBJ2-7; 9 nucleotides match TRBD1. Germline assignment: CDR1 MGHRA and CDR2 YSYEKL. The CDR3 loop spans 15 amino acids. After removal of 6 bases from V and 2 bases from J, the junction contained 8 bases not matched to a gene. CDR3 sequence reads: CASSKDRGRTYEQYF. CDR3 bases: TGCGCCAGCAGTAAGGACAGGGGAAGGACCTACGAGCAGTACTTC.

The V gene is TRBV28, the J gene TRBJ1-5, with a possible D match to TRBD1 (6 bases). The CDR3 has 15 amino acids. V was clipped by 5 bases and J by 5 bases, with 16 bases between them. CDR1 and CDR2 from the germline V gene are MDHEN and SYDVKM. CDR3 nucleotides: TGTGCCAGCAGTGGGGTCGGGGGGCAGGATCAGCCCCAGCATTTT. It encodes CASSGVGGQDQPQHF.

This clone occurred once. The sample contains more than one DNA sequence encoding this CDR3. The chain carries TRBV25-1 and TRBJ2-1; TRBD2 is a possible D gene (5 bases). V was pared by 1 base and J by 0 bases, with 7 bases between. Germline V gene lookup returns CDR1 MGHDK and CDR2 SYGVNS. The CDR3 runs 15 residues. The CDR3 DNA sequence: TGTGCCAGCAGTGAATCGGGGAGCTCCTACAATGAGCAGTTCTTC. As protein: CASSESGSSYNEQFF.

This sequence joins TRBV15 and TRBJ2-3; tentatively, D is TRBD1 (6 bases). There are 16 residues in the CDR3. V dropped 5 bases and J dropped 0 bases, with 15 bases sitting between them. Germline values: CDR1 LNHNV, CDR2 YYDKDF (reference sequence). CDR3 protein: CATSQGQQASTDTQYF. CDR3 coding DNA: TGTGCCACCAGCCAAGGACAGCAGGCGAGCACAGATACGCAGTATTTT.

The V gene is TRBV7-2, the J gene TRBJ2-7; D might be TRBD1 (5 bases). The V end was cut by 5 bases, the J end by 4 bases, with 15 bases between. The CDR3 has 14 residues. Germline CDR1 and CDR2: SGHTA and FQGNSA. CDR3 amino acids: CASSKGVNLYEQYF. CDR3 nucleotide sequence: TGTGCCAGCAGCAAAGGGGTCAACCTATACGAGCAGTACTTC.

The CDR3, as DNA: TGTGCCAGCAGCTCAAAAGCCCCGTACCAAGAGACCCAGTACTTC. Translation gives CASSSKAPYQETQYF. The rearrangement uses TRBV5-6 and TRBJ2-5, with no clear D. The germline gives CDR1 SGHDT, CDR2 YYEEEE. V lost 3 bases to trimming and J lost 0 bases, with 12 bases between them. There are 15 residues in the CDR3.

The chain employs TRBV2 and TRBJ1-1; no firm D call. Germline V CDR1 and CDR2: SNHLY, FYNNEI. Trimming removed 7 bases at V and 1 base at J, with 10 bases between. The CDR3 is made up of 13 amino acids. For the CDR3, the DNA is TGTGCCAGCACTCGACGGGAGAACACTGAAGCTTTCTTT. Protein: CASTRRENTEAFF.

This chain connects TRBV27 to TRBJ2-1; 12 bases line up with TRBD2. The CDR3 length is 18 residues. Germline CDR1 reads MNHEY; CDR2 reads SMNVEV (reference sequence). The V segment lost 4 bases and the J segment 7 bases; nucleotides outside the gene matches: 14. The CDR3 coding sequence is TGTGCCAGCAGTTCCCTCCTAGCGGGAGGGTTCTATTTGAATGAGCAGTTCTTC. Translated, it gives CASSSLLAGGFYLNEQFF.

A single count supports this clone. The chain recombines TRBV4-1 with TRBJ2-5; possibly TRBD1 for D (5 bases). The CDR3 length is 15 residues. Per the germline V gene, CDR1 is MGHRA and CDR2 is YSYEKL. V was pared by 0 bases and J by 3 bases, with 11 bases between. The CDR3 DNA follows: TGCGCCAGCAGCCAAGAAGTACCCAGGGAAGAGACCCAGTACTTC. Translation: CASSQEVPREETQYF.

The chain carries TRBV9 and TRBJ2-7; D may be TRBD2 (6 bases). The CDR3 is made up of 15 amino acids. Trimming removed 4 bases from V and 5 bases from J, with 19 bases in between. Germline CDR1 is SGDLS and CDR2 is YYNGEE. Written as DNA, the CDR3 is TGTGCCAGCAGCCCCCTTCCGGGACTGGATAACGAGCAGTACTTC. Amino acids: CASSPLPGLDNEQYF.

The chain combines TRBV28 with TRBJ2-3, with 11 bases identical to TRBD1. The CDR3 length is 14 residues. The germline V gene encodes CDR1 MDHEN and CDR2 SYDVKM. The J segment lost 5 bases and the V segment lost 6 bases, leaving 4 bases of the junction unmatched. The CDR3 region is CASSPGTGGDTQYF. DNA for the CDR3: TGTGCCAGCAGCCCCGGGACAGGGGGAGATACGCAGTATTTT.

The CDR3 protein is CASSPRTSGRDKRQETQYF. The CDR3 region has the DNA TGTGCCAGCAGCCCAAGGACTAGCGGGAGGGACAAGCGCCAAGAGACCCAGTACTTC. J is TRBJ2-5 and V is TRBV14; the match to TRBD2 covers 15 bases. The CDR3 is made up of 19 amino acids. Germline-derived CDR1 and CDR2 are SGHDN and FVKESK. The V gene end was trimmed by 4 bases and the J gene end by 1 base; junction bases not matched to a gene: 10.

The chain links TRBV4-2 to TRBJ2-7; possible D gene TRBD1, 6 bases. The V gene lost 0 bases and the J gene lost 7 bases, with 19 bases spanning the gap. The germline V gene encodes CDR1 LGHNA and CDR2 YNFKEQ. The CDR3 loop spans 16 amino acids. CDR3 residues: CASSQEGYRGIWEQYF. DNA for the CDR3: TGTGCCAGCAGCCAAGAGGGGTATAGGGGGATATGGGAGCAGTACTTC.

This clone came up a few times. This chain connects TRBV20-1 to TRBJ2-7; no firm D call. The germline CDR1 and CDR2 sequences are DFQATT and SNEGSKA (reference sequence). V lost 0 bases and J lost 6, with 6 bases in between. The length of the CDR3 is 11 residues. CDR3 bases: TGCAGTGCTAGAGATCACACCGAGCAGTACTTC. Translation: CSARDHTEQYF.

The chain recombines TRBV7-6 with TRBJ2-1; the match to TRBD1 covers 7 bases. CDR3 size: 12 residues. Trimming cost V 5 bases and J 9 bases; bases outside gene matches: 4. Per the germline V gene, CDR1 is SGHVS and CDR2 is FNYEAQ. The CDR3 sequence is CASSLGDSEQFF. CDR3 nucleotides: TGTGCCAGCAGCCTTGGGGACAGTGAGCAGTTCTTC. The full variable domain, in which reference TRBV7-6 and TRBJ2-1 provide the parts outside the CDR3, is GAGVSQSPRYKVTKRGQDVALRCDPISGHVSLYWYRQALGQGPEFLTYFNYEAQQDKSGLPNDRFSAERPEGSISTLTIQRTEQRDSAMYRCASSLGDSEQFFGPGTRLTVL.

The J gene is TRBJ1-5, the V gene TRBV5-7; 8 bases fit TRBD1. TRBV5-7 belongs to the ORF category, with a function that is uncertain. V lost 0 bases, J lost 0 bases, and 5 bases stayed unmatched. The CDR3 is made up of 17 amino acids. This chain's CDR3 is CASSLVQDRVSNQPQHF. The CDR3 DNA reads TGTGCCAGCAGCTTGGTTCAGGACAGGGTTAGCAATCAGCCCCAGCATTTT.

The chain links TRBV4-1 to TRBJ1-4; tentative D call: TRBD1 (6 bases). CDR1 is MGHRA, CDR2 YSYEKL, per germline. The CDR3 runs to 19 residues. Trimming stripped 0 bases from V and 0 bases from J, with 17 bases between. In DNA, the CDR3 is TGCGCCAGCAGCCAAGATCAGGACAGCGAACATGCAACTAATGAAAAACTGTTTTTT. Translating it yields CASSQDQDSEHATNEKLFF.

This clone was counted once. The chain is built from TRBV7-9 and TRBJ2-1; 12 nucleotides line up with TRBD2. The CDR3 consists of 16 residues. Germline lookup yields CDR1 SEHNR and CDR2 FQNEAQ (reference sequence). The ends lost 5 bases at V and 6 bases at J; junction bases unmatched: 8. The CDR3 DNA is TGTGCCAGCAGCCCCAGACTAGCGGGAGTTTTCAATGAGCAGTTCTTC. It encodes CASSPRLAGVFNEQFF.

This clone appeared a few times. This sequence joins TRBV7-3 and TRBJ2-7, with D possibly TRBD2 on 5 matching bases. The CDR3 has 14 amino acids. V lost 7 bases and J lost 2, with 15 bases in between. Germline V CDR1 and CDR2: SGHTA, FQGTGA. The CDR3 DNA sequence: TGTGCCAGCACCGAACTCAGCGGACCCTACGAGCAGTACTTC. It encodes CASTELSGPYEQYF.

The chain joins TRBV19 to TRBJ2-3, with 9 bases matching TRBD2. The length of the CDR3 is 14 residues. Germline CDR1 reads LNHDA; CDR2 reads SQIVND (reference sequence). The V and J ends lost 9 bases and 4 bases, in that order; junction bases with no gene match: 8. CDR3 amino acids: CARLAGVVADTQYF. DNA of the CDR3: TGTGCCAGGTTAGCGGGAGTCGTCGCAGATACGCAGTATTTT.

The chain uses TRBV5-1 and TRBJ1-4; 8 nucleotides match TRBD1. This CDR3 region has 15 residues. Germline CDR1 reads SGHRS; CDR2 reads YFSETQ. After removal of 4 bases from V and 7 bases from J, the junction contained 9 bases not matched to a gene. The CDR3 here is CASSPDRAGPEKLFF. The DNA of the CDR3 is TGCGCCAGCAGCCCGGACAGGGCCGGTCCTGAAAAACTGTTTTTT.

The chain combines TRBV5-4 with TRBJ2-4; 10 bases fit TRBD2. In germline, CDR1 is SGHNT, CDR2 YYREEE (reference sequence). The V and J ends lost 0 bases and 2 bases, in that order; junction bases with no gene match: 5. This CDR3 has 17 residues. This CDR3 reads CASSLGPAGGPKNIQYF. The CDR3 DNA follows: TGTGCCAGCAGCTTGGGTCCAGCGGGAGGGCCCAAAAACATTCAGTACTTC. Using reference TRBV5-4 and TRBJ2-4 for the parts outside the CDR3, the full variable domain is ETGVTQSPTHLIKTRGQQVTLRCSSQSGHNTVSWYQQALGQGPQFIFQYYREEENGRGNFPPRFSGLQFPNYSSELNVNALELDDSALYLCASSLGPAGGPKNIQYFGAGTRLSVL.

V and J are TRBV7-2 and TRBJ1-5, with D uncertain. The V end was cut by 5 bases, the J end by 0 bases, with 8 bases between. The CDR3 length is 14 residues. Germline V CDR1 and CDR2: SGHTA, FQGNSA. CDR3 bases: TGTGCCAGCAGCCCCCGGGATAGCAATCAGCCCCAGCATTTT. Amino acids: CASSPRDSNQPQHF.

This clone was found a few times. This chain links TRBV19 with TRBJ1-1; D gene unclear. The CDR3 loop spans 13 amino acids. Deletions cut 1 base from V and 8 bases from J, with 11 bases between. CDR1 is LNHDA, CDR2 SQIVND, per germline (reference sequence). Written as DNA, the CDR3 is TGTGCCAGTAGTATAGTTCCGGGATCCGAAGCTTTCTTT. This sequence encodes CASSIVPGSEAFF.

CDR3 in amino acids: CSVEVETGYNYGYTF. The DNA of the CDR3 is TGCAGCGTTGAAGTCGAGACAGGGTATAACTATGGCTACACCTTC. This rearrangement joins TRBV29-1 to TRBJ1-2; 7 bases are a match to TRBD1. There are 15 residues in the CDR3. Germline V gives CDR1 SQVTM, CDR2 ANQGSEA. V lost 1 base and J lost 1; bases outside the gene matches: 6.